The source of this T cell receptor beta chain is a study of T cell responses to AZD1222 COVID-19 vaccine. Regarding the study as a whole: White British people made up most donors, females outnumbered males, and clonal diversity was possibly underestimated. Spike-specific TCR depth and breadth grew after two AZD1222 doses.

Only in-frame clones appear in the TCRdb table, and some are missing; sequencing was by immunoSEQ multiplex PCR. This sample yields some 98,000 clones, of which about 88% are seen a single time; roughly 13% belongs to the top ten. As regards this clone: Antigen unknown.

The CDR3 extends over 13 amino acids. The ends were cut back, 5 bases at V and 3 bases at J, with 12 bases in the middle. Germline V gives CDR1 SGHDT, CDR2 YYEEEE. The sequence derives from an adult in good health. This material consisted of peripheral blood, taken on day 0 of AZD1222 vaccination. The rearrangement uses TRBV5-6 and TRBJ2-7; TRBD1 is a possible D gene (6 bases). This CDR3 is CASRPTGNYEQYF. The CDR3 coding sequence is TGTGCCAGCAGACCTACAGGGAACTACGAGCAGTACTTC.